Described below is a single T cell receptor (beta chain) sequence and its context. The antigen is unknown. One end of the junction varies from germline; a read error may be responsible. This sample is drawn from a study of post-analysis software for immune sequencing data. Whole-study findings and limits: Higher frequency in patients than in controls was seen for about five TRBV segments, with TRBV5-6, TRBV5-1 and TRBV20-1 among them.

cDNA libraries for TCR beta contained unique molecular identifiers. TCRdb called the PCR reads again in MiXCR, with one record for every CDR3 protein. This sample carries 700,000 to 900,000 distinct CDR3 sequences, more than 45% of them seen once, and the ten largest clones take 4.9%. The CDR3 has 16 residues. Germline assignment: CDR1 LNHNV and CDR2 YYDKDF (reference sequence). The chain uses TRBV15 and TRBJ2-6, with D possibly called TRBD1 or TRBD2 (6 bases each). The clonotype originates from a girl between 5 and 17 years old with multiple sclerosis. Sequencing was done on a sample of blood. CDR3 region: CATSRDRGLGANVRTF. The CDR3 region has the DNA TGTGCCACCAGCAGAGATCGGGGGCTTGGGGCCAACGTCCGGACTTTC.